The present T cell receptor (beta chain) was sequenced within a study of cytomegalovirus exposure and HLA in healthy donors. Study-wide findings and caveats: For TCR beta chains, V- and J-gene trimming was later linked to a missense DCLRE1C variant. Researchers reported from a later analysis that most CMV-associated TCR beta chains appeared HLA-restricted.

Primers for the PCR totalled 60 Vbeta and 13 Jbeta. Using immunoSEQ multiplex PCR, the repertoire was profiled, and TCRdb retains in-frame clones only, with some absent. Here the sample spans about 140,000 clones, around 80% being singletons. As concerns this clone: Its antigen is unknown.

This CDR3 is built from 16 residues. Deletions cut 0 bases from V and 0 bases from J, with 10 bases between. Germline lookup yields CDR1 SGHDN and CDR2 FVKESK. Donors in the study were healthy people who gave bone marrow. This sequence was found in a male donor in good health and CMV-seropositive. Input material: PBMCs. This chain uses TRBV14 with TRBJ2-3; no clear D gene. The CDR3 DNA reads TGTGCCAGCAGCCAAGATTACTTCCCTAGCACAGATACGCAGTATTTT. Encoded protein: CASSQDYFPSTDTQYF. The full variable domain, its missing parts supplied by reference TRBV14 and TRBJ2-3, is EAGVTQFPSHSVIEKGQTVTLRCDPISGHDNLYWYRRVMGKEIKFLLHFVKESKQDESGMPNNRFLAERTGGTYSTLKVQPAELEDSGVYFCASSQDYFPSTDTQYFGPGTRLTVL.